This TCR beta chain was sequenced in a study of PD-1 blockade in mismatch repair-deficient tumors. Study summary: Patients had approximately 11 mismatch repair-deficient cancer types, all previously treated and progressing.

This CDR3 has 16 residues. V lost 1 base to trimming and J lost 15 bases; unmatched junction nucleotides: 17. Germline V gene data show CDR1 as MGHRA and CDR2 as YSYEKL. A few pembrolizumab responders had their TCRs sequenced. Sequencing used immunoSEQ multiplex PCR; TCRdb keeps in-frame clones, though not all of them. Among about 130,000 clones listed, roughly 90% were seen once. This clonotype was sampled from an adult with mismatch repair-deficient cancer. Sequenced material: peripheral blood, taken 72 weeks after starting pembrolizumab. The rearrangement joins TRBV4-1 to TRBJ2-1, with TRBD1 matching over 8 bases. As DNA, the CDR3 is TGCGCCAGCAGCCAAGGGCTAGGGACAGGATCAGAGGAGGTGTTCTTC. This sequence encodes CASSQGLGTGSEEVFF.